This passage covers 22 T cell receptor beta chains from one sample sequenced in a study of glioma-infiltrating T cells after dendritic cell vaccination. The repertoire was sequenced with immunoSEQ multiplex PCR; TCRdb's copy has only in-frame clones and lacks some. The sample records approximately 64,000 clones, around 83% being singletons. The sample here was blood, taken before dendritic cell vaccination. The source of these receptors is a human donor with glioblastoma.

This clone is a singleton in its sample. This rearrangement joins TRBV6-4 to TRBJ2-2; D gene ambiguous. The CDR3 runs 14 residues. Trimming removed 6 bases at V and 2 bases at J, with 10 bases between. Germline lookup yields CDR1 MRHNA and CDR2 SNTAGT. The CDR3 coding sequence is TGTGCCAGCAGATCCCTACTTAACACCGGGGAGCTGTTTTTT. As protein: CASRSLLNTGELFF.

Within the sample, this clone is medium-sized. The chain uses TRBV28 and TRBJ2-7, with no clear D. The CDR3 runs 15 residues. Deletions cut 6 bases from V and 2 bases from J, with 17 bases between. Germline CDR1 MDHEN, CDR2 SYDVKM. CDR3 sequence reads: CASSQALGRAYEQYF. Written as DNA, the CDR3 is TGTGCCAGCAGCCAGGCCCTGGGCAGAGCCTACGAGCAGTACTTC.

The CDR3 DNA follows: TGTGCCAGCAGCTTGGGGGCAGGCTGGAGTTCTAGGGGCGAGCAGTACTTC. This encodes CASSLGAGWSSRGEQYF. The rearrangement uses TRBV5-4 and TRBJ2-7; D may be TRBD1 (5 bases). Germline V CDR1 and CDR2: SGHNT, YYREEE (reference sequence). With 0 bases removed from V and 6 bases from J, the gap between germline ends came to 22 bases. The CDR3 extends over 17 amino acids.

The gene calls are TRBV27 and TRBJ1-5, with TRBD1 identical over 12 bases. Trimming cost V 4 bases and J 6 bases; bases outside gene matches: 4. The CDR3 totals 15 residues. CDR1 and CDR2 from the germline V gene are MNHEY and SMNVEV (reference sequence). The CDR3 spells CASSSGTGGSQPQHF. As DNA, the CDR3 is TGTGCCAGCAGTTCCGGGACAGGGGGCAGTCAGCCCCAGCATTTT.

The chain is built from TRBV29-1 and TRBJ1-2; no clear D. The V gene's germline CDR1 is SQVTM and CDR2 ANQGSEA. CDR3 length equals 12 residues. V was trimmed by 7 bases and J by 8 bases, leaving 17 bases between them. The CDR3 is CSAWGGEAGYTF. In DNA, the CDR3 is TGCAGCGCCTGGGGAGGAGAGGCAGGCTACACCTTC.

The V and J genes are TRBV7-2 and TRBJ2-3, with D tentatively TRBD2 (6 bases). Germline V CDR1 and CDR2: SGHTA, FQGNSA. Trimming shortened V by 5 bases and J by 6 bases, and 21 bases separated the two germline ends. The CDR3 loop spans 16 amino acids. The CDR3 reads CASSRGWAGSLDTQYF. The CDR3, as DNA: TGTGCCAGCAGCCGTGGGTGGGCGGGAAGCTTGGATACGCAGTATTTT. Filled out from reference TRBV7-2 and TRBJ2-3, the complete variable domain reads GAGVSQSPSNKVTEKGKDVELRCDPISGHTALYWYRQSLGQGLEFLIYFQGNSAPDKSGLPSDRFSAERTGGSVSTLTIQRTQQEDSAVYLCASSRGWAGSLDTQYFGPGTRLTVL.

The V call is TRBV7-9, the J call TRBJ2-2; 10 bases line up with TRBD1. V lost 5 bases to trimming and J lost 7 bases; unmatched junction nucleotides: 10. The CDR3 sequence is 16 residues long. CDR1 is SEHNR, CDR2 FQNEAQ, per germline (reference sequence). The CDR3 bases are TGTGCCAGCAGCCTAGGGGACAGGGGCTTCCACGGGGAGCTGTTTTTT. Translated: CASSLGDRGFHGELFF.

This clone was seen only once. This rearrangement joins TRBV19 to TRBJ2-7; the D gene is possibly TRBD1 (7 bases). The V end lost 11 bases, the J end lost 4 bases, and 9 bases lay between the germline ends. The CDR3 contains 10 residues. Germline V gene data show CDR1 as LNHDA and CDR2 as SQIVND (reference sequence). CDR3 sequence reads: CAAGQYEQYF. The DNA of the CDR3 is TGTGCCGCGGGACAGTACGAGCAGTACTTC.

The chain links TRBV7-8 to TRBJ1-2, with D perhaps TRBD1 (5 bases). Germline V gives CDR1 SGHVS, CDR2 FQNEAQ. The CDR3 has 14 residues. V was pared by 1 base and J by 4 bases, with 10 bases between. CDR3 sequence reads: CASSLGYRSYGYTF. The CDR3 DNA is TGTGCCAGCAGCTTAGGGTACAGGAGCTATGGCTACACCTTC. The full variable domain, completed using reference TRBV7-8 and TRBJ1-2, is GAGVSQSPRYKVAKRGQDVALRCDPISGHVSLFWYQQALGQGPEFLTYFQNEAQLDKSGLPSDRFFAERPEGSVSTLKIQRTQQEDSAVYLCASSLGYRSYGYTFGSGTRLTVV.

The count of this clone is one. The chain links TRBV27 to TRBJ1-2, with D perhaps TRBD1 (6 bases). Germline CDR1 MNHEY, CDR2 SMNVEV (reference sequence). CDR3 length: 15 residues. V shed 4 bases and J shed 1 base, with 13 bases lying between them. The CDR3 DNA is TGTGCCAGCAGTTCCGGCCCAGGGGTTAACTATGGCTACACCTTC. As protein: CASSSGPGVNYGYTF.

The chain combines TRBV28 with TRBJ1-5; D gene ambiguous. The V end lost 0 bases, the J end lost 4 bases, and 10 bases lay between the germline ends. This CDR3 is built from 15 residues. Per the germline V gene, CDR1 is MDHEN and CDR2 is SYDVKM. The CDR3, as DNA: TGTGCCAGCAGTTTATGGTCGACAAGTAATCAGCCCCAGCATTTT. It translates to CASSLWSTSNQPQHF.

This chain connects TRBV6-5 to TRBJ1-6; D ambiguous. This CDR3 spans 15 amino acids. V was shortened by 4 bases and J by 5 bases, with 12 bases between the two germline ends. The germline CDR1 and CDR2 sequences are MNHEY and SVGAGI. CDR3 region: CASSLTLVNNSPLHF. CDR3 bases: TGTGCCAGCAGTTTGACACTAGTAAATAATTCACCCCTCCACTTT.

The sample holds one count of this clone. Here the CDR3 DNA reads TGTGCCAGCAGCTTATATAGCGGGGGTACCTACGAGCAGTACTTC. This gives the protein CASSLYSGGTYEQYF. The chain combines TRBV13 with TRBJ2-7, with 9 bases identical to TRBD2. Per the germline V gene, CDR1 is PRHDT and CDR2 is FYEKMQ (reference sequence). The CDR3 length is 15 residues. The junction had 4 bases not matched to a gene; V was cut back by 2 bases and J by 2 bases.

The chain links TRBV28 to TRBJ1-1; no reliable D call. Trimming shortened V by 3 bases and J by 3 bases, and 14 bases separated the two germline ends. CDR1 MDHEN and CDR2 SYDVKM come from the germline V gene. The CDR3 covers 15 residues. The CDR3, as DNA: TGTGCCAGCAGTTTTTGGCGGGGTTCGCACACTGAAGCTTTCTTT. This sequence encodes CASSFWRGSHTEAFF.

The CDR3 reads CASGGQGVVANTGELFF. The CDR3 DNA follows: TGTGCCAGCGGGGGACAGGGAGTGGTCGCGAACACCGGGGAGCTGTTTTTT. V and J are TRBV28 and TRBJ2-2, with 9 bases lining up with TRBD1. The CDR3 has 17 residues. Germline assignment: CDR1 MDHEN and CDR2 SYDVKM. Germline trimming cut 8 bases from V and 0 bases from J; bases unmatched to any gene: 10. The variable domain in full, with the rest retrieved from reference TRBV28 and TRBJ2-2, is DVKVTQSSRYLVKRTGEKVFLECVQDMDHENMFWYRQDPGLGLRLIYFSYDVKMKEKGDIPEGYSVSREKKERFSLILESASTNQTSMYLCASGGQGVVANTGELFFGEGSRLTVL.

This chain connects TRBV19 to TRBJ2-1; maybe TRBD2 (5 bases). V was shortened by 6 bases and J by 9 bases, with 15 bases between the two germline ends. The germline gives CDR1 LNHDA, CDR2 SQIVND (reference sequence). This CDR3 has 13 amino acids. Written as DNA, the CDR3 is TGTGCCAGTAGCCGGGGTCCCAATAGTGAGCAGTTCTTC. Its translation: CASSRGPNSEQFF.

V gene TRBV6-5 combines with J gene TRBJ2-2, with D unclear. The germline gives CDR1 MNHEY, CDR2 SVGAGI. The V end lost 0 bases, the J end lost 7 bases, and 9 bases lay between the germline ends. This CDR3 contains 14 residues. DNA for the CDR3: TGTGCCAGCAGTTACTCTACTGCTAACGGGGAGCTGTTTTTT. Amino acid sequence: CASSYSTANGELFF.

This CDR3 is CASSLGGGGSNQPQHF. DNA for the CDR3: TGTGCCAGCAGCTTAGGGGGGGGTGGGAGCAATCAGCCCCAGCATTTT. The chain couples TRBV7-9 to TRBJ1-5; D possibly corresponds to TRBD1 (5 bases). The V gene lost 1 base and the J gene lost 1 base, with 11 bases spanning the gap. This CDR3 region has 16 residues. Germline assignment: CDR1 SEHNR and CDR2 FQNEAQ (reference sequence).

The V call is TRBV29-1, the J call TRBJ2-5, with D hard to call. CDR1 is SQVTM, CDR2 ANQGSEA, per germline. This CDR3 is 13 amino acids long. V was cut by 3 bases and J by 4 bases, with 12 bases left in between. CDR3 nucleotide sequence: TGCAGCGTTGAGGTGGTTAGTGGAGAGACCCAGTACTTC. Translation gives CSVEVVSGETQYF.

This clone appeared a few times. The J gene is TRBJ1-6, the V gene TRBV5-8; D is ambiguous. Germline values: CDR1 SGHTS, CDR2 YDEGEE. The CDR3 sequence is 15 residues long. V shed 0 bases and J shed 10 bases, with 14 bases lying between them. CDR3 in amino acids: CASSLARGGISPLHF. CDR3 DNA sequence: TGTGCCAGCAGCTTGGCCCGGGGAGGTATCTCACCCCTCCACTTT.

The genes are TRBV15 and TRBJ2-2; 7 bases fit TRBD2. V lost 0 bases to trimming and J lost 1 base; unmatched junction nucleotides: 5. The germline V gene encodes CDR1 LNHNV and CDR2 YYDKDF (reference sequence). This CDR3 has 17 amino acids. CDR3 DNA: TGTGCCACCAGCAGAGATAGGGTAGCGGGGAACACCGGGGAGCTGTTTTTT. This sequence encodes CATSRDRVAGNTGELFF.

In its sample, this clone was seen once. The CDR3 DNA reads as TGCGCCAGCAGCAACCCGGGACAGGGTAACGAGCAGTACTTC. It translates to CASSNPGQGNEQYF. V usage is TRBV5-1 and J usage is TRBJ2-7; the match to TRBD1 covers 9 bases. V lost 4 bases to trimming and J lost 5 bases; unmatched junction nucleotides: 7. The CDR3 is 14 amino acids. Germline lookup yields CDR1 SGHRS and CDR2 YFSETQ.